The T cell receptor beta chain described here comes from a study of blood T cell repertoires in COVID-19. About the research overall: From the United States, Italy and Spain came samples of acute and convalescent COVID-19. Nucleic acid was either cDNA or gDNA, and it came from T cells, B-cell-depleted T cells, or PBMCs.

A few counts support this clone. Looked up from germline, CDR1 is MNHEY and CDR2 is SMNVEV (reference sequence). There are 15 residues in the CDR3. Trimming shortened V by 4 bases and J by 5 bases, and 17 bases separated the two germline ends. As processed by the authors: Estimation of nucleated cell counts was performed using reference gene primer amplification. The method was immunoSEQ multiplex PCR; TCRdb's version includes in-frame clones alone and lacks a portion of them. From that table come the V and J calls and clone size; the DNA was used to work out D and trimming. The repertoire holds around 72,000 clones, with 88% as singletons.

Sequenced: peripheral blood. The TCR originated in a man in his fifties or sixties with acute or convalescent COVID-19. This chain joins TRBV27 and TRBJ2-5; D perhaps matches TRBD1 (6 bases). The CDR3 here is CASSSRGQTRETQYF. DNA for the CDR3: TGTGCCAGCAGTTCCCGGGGACAAACGCGTGAGACCCAGTACTTC.